The source of this T cell receptor beta chain is a study of cytomegalovirus exposure and HLA in healthy donors (dated by TCRdb to about 2017). Study-wide context: According to an earlier analysis of several hundred of the donors, about 190 million T cells yielded 117 million unique TCR beta sequences and about 280 Gb of sequence data. An early release that covered about 600 HLA-typed donors contained 250 to 350 gigabases of sequencing data and 75 million to 100 million unique TCR sequences. The genetic ancestry cluster associated with self-reported Caucasian donors included 80% to 90% of the 300 to 450 genotyped donors. The study aimed to test whether cataloging public T cell receptors could reveal signatures of past pathogen exposure. Using immunosequencing, the study profiled T cell repertoires from 500 to 800 subjects and related those repertoires to cytomegalovirus serostatus. Along with the roughly 700-subject first cohort, a separate validation cohort of about 110 different subjects was used. High-throughput TCR immunosequencing, statistical association of individual TCRs with disease status, and machine learning were combined to predict cytomegalovirus infection status. A later analysis re-analyzed previously published TCR beta repertoires from about 730 donors and added high-resolution HLA genotyping to study TCR occurrence patterns. The later analysis used no new phenotypic data to find candidate immune exposures, relying instead on TCR beta sequences and their occurrence across donors. In an earlier analysis of 587 of the donors, high-throughput TCR beta sequencing was used to judge whether each TCR beta V gene segment behaved as functional or pseudogenic. Alongside the repertoire data, information on donor age, sex, ethnicity and CMV serostatus was compiled. A later genetic analysis used genome-wide SNP genotypes for about three fifths of the 666 donors, treating that subset as a discovery cohort. All discovery cohort repertoires had been generated on a single sequencing platform. HLA typing included class I and class II loci at four-digit resolution. Typing coverage differed by locus: A, B, C, DRB1 and DQB1 were typed in about 620-630 donors, DQA1 in about 550, DPA1 in approximately 600, and DPB1 in around 490. Because of strong linkage in the cohort, 5 or 6 DR-DQ haplotypes were treated as single units for association and clustering. On average, 235,054 unique TCR beta nucleotide sequences were sequenced per donor among about 400 genotyped donors of the cohort, with approximately 18% of those sequences being non-productive.

Study-level results and caveats: A total of some 180 TCR beta chains were listed by the study as associated with cytomegalovirus. A cluster of highly shared sequence variants was judged likely to be a technical artifact of the sequencing pipeline. Compared with the approximately 700-donor mean, donors in an Asian-associated ancestry cluster had fewer N-insertions in productive TCRs, according to a later genetic analysis. According to a later analysis, TCR association rates differed among HLA loci, with DRB1 alleles showing the most associated TCRs and HLA-C alleles showing the fewest. A later analysis found that HLA-associated TCR beta chains were more clonally expanded and had lower generation probabilities than equally common non-associated chains. According to the authors, the approach could potentially be generalized to other disease states and immunological phenotypes. Sequencing depth was assumed to be roughly uniform across donors in the presence/absence analyses, though that assumption may not hold. About 17 rarely observed V segments, including chromosome 9 orphons, were excluded from the earlier analysis of just under 600 of the donors because counts were too low. A few of the identified cytomegalovirus-associated TCR beta chains were confirmed in vitro to be specific for cytomegalovirus antigens. Immune exposure information for the cohort was limited to CMV serostatus. Most TCR sequences were observed very rarely across donors, whereas some public TCRs were present in many individuals. According to a later analysis, most CMV-associated TCR beta chains appeared to be HLA-restricted, and the HLA associations seemed to be driven largely by CMV exposure. This cohort had only TCR beta chains sequenced, and the lack of alpha or paired-chain data limited which features could be detected. Because some donors lacked HLA typing at each locus, the association tests relied only on the typed subset. Several of the top co-occurrence clusters appeared to be linked to parvovirus B19, influenza, CMV and Epstein-Barr virus, according to a later analysis. Linkage disequilibrium might explain the correlated functional status among segregating V segments, but an unknown experimental factor could not be ruled out. A further reported finding was that TCR beta sequences accurately predicted the HLA-A and HLA-B alleles for most subjects in the first cohort. When HLA alleles, especially DR and DQ, strongly co-occurred, TCR associations were difficult to assign to individual alleles. In an earlier analysis of about 600 of the donors, most TCR beta V segments appeared in productive rearrangements about 87% or about 30% of the time, broadly matching IMGT annotations. An association between a missense DCLRE1C variant and V-gene and J-gene trimming of TCR beta chains was found in a later genetic analysis and replicated in an independent cohort. In a later analysis, 15,000 to 20,000 TCR beta sequences were associated with specific HLA alleles at a false discovery rate of 0.05. The classifier was reported to diagnose cytomegalovirus status with high specificity and sensitivity in both the original and validation cohorts.

In regard to this clone: Its antigen target is currently unknown. Per-base quality was not reported, and no clone a single base away is much larger than it.

The cohort consisted of hundreds of healthy bone marrow donors. All cohort members were sampled while nominally healthy, although unrecorded immune exposures were likely present. The donor was CMV seronegative and was included in the group of 352 seronegative cohort members. Every donor gave a peripheral blood sample, and the peripheral blood mononuclear cells from that sample were used for TCR beta sequencing. Genomic DNA extraction from the blood cell samples was performed with the Qiagen DNeasy Blood Extraction Kit. To prepare the library, the immunoSEQ multiplex PCR assay was applied. For the multiplex PCR, a mixture combining 60 forward primers for TCR Vbeta segments and 13 reverse primers for TCR Jbeta segments was used. Amplification of the CDR3 region of rearranged TCR beta genes was performed with a multiplex PCR assay on genomic DNA. The Illumina HiSeq System was used to sequence the amplified TCR beta libraries as 87-base-pair reads. Under the source paper's analysis protocol: A later analysis counted about 82 million unique TCR beta chains across the roughly 700 repertoires, and around 9.9 million of these chains were shared by at least two donors. To remove PCR and sequencing errors, raw reads were error-corrected and collapsed into unique sequences using a nearest-neighbor algorithm that merged closely related sequences. Alignment of CDR3 sequences to IMGT reference sequences was used to assign V, D and J gene segments. For a sequence to be retained, at least a six-nucleotide match to both a V gene segment and a J gene segment was required. A rearrangement counted as productive if the CDR3 had no stop codons and remained in frame with V and J, and every other rearrangement counted as non-productive. Following IMGT convention, CDR3 was defined as the stretch from the second conserved V-encoded cysteine to the conserved J-encoded phenylalanine. The earlier analysis of 587 of the donors excluded sequences that lacked an unambiguous match to a single V gene segment. In an earlier analysis of a few hundred of the donors, V segments were called functional above 56.7% productive rearrangements and were called segregating when the between-donor standard deviation exceeded 5%. To diagnose cytomegalovirus status from the catalog of TCR beta chain sequences, a statistical classification framework was built. In a later analysis, V and J genes were assigned by comparing TCR nucleotide sequences against IMGT/GENE-DB human TR gene sequences. In a later analysis, CDR3 sequences and most-parsimonious VDJ recombination scenarios were assigned using the TCRdist pipeline. In a later analysis, each TCR beta chain was defined by its CDR3 amino acid sequence together with its V-gene family, and reads lacking a unique V-gene family were excluded. As a way to deal with suspected cross-contamination and a sequencing artifact, a later analysis dropped approximately 590 nucleotide sequences that were highly shared and had low generation probability. In a later analysis, a clonal expansion index for each public chain was calculated from normalized within-repertoire ranks of inferred template counts. A later analysis computed generation probabilities with a VDJ recombination model fitted to out-of-frame rearrangements, and checked the results against IGoR. In a later analysis, TCR-TCR, TCR-HLA and TCR-CMV co-occurrence was scored with hypergeometric tests, and a repertoire-size bias correction was applied to TCR pairs. In a later analysis, false discovery rates were estimated by permuting HLA or CMV assignments 20 times. In a later analysis, co-occurring TCRs were grouped using DBSCAN, with TCRdist sequence similarity added in when clustering inside HLA-allele-positive subsets. Repertoires with fewer than 30,000 or more than 120,000 public chains were left out of co-occurrence clustering, as were five repertoires with anomalous nucleotide sharing. In TCRdb, the immuneACCESS table is reduced to in-frame sequences with V and J assigned. These tables do not hold every clone; where another copy was compared, an unresolved V gene accounts for under half, and the others remain unexplained. The DNA gave D and trimming, while V, J and clone size come from that table. Within this sample are roughly 99,000 clones, with about four fifths of them counted one time only. 3.8% of the sample lies in the top ten.

The sequencing input was PBMCs. This receptor was identified in a woman between 35 and 50 years old in good health and CMV-seronegative.

The DNA sequence reads TGTGCCTCCAAGCCGCTGGGACAGGTTAATGAGCAGTTCTTC. Its translation is CASKPLGQVNEQFF. This receptor chain uses TRBV25-1 and TRBJ2-1; a stretch of 8 junction bases matches TRBD1. After removal of 11 bases from V and 7 bases from J, the junction retains 13 bases not matched to a gene. The CDR3 numbers 14 residues from cysteine through phenylalanine. Solely the CDR3 DNA is kept, with 42 bases framed from the first base. The germline V gene supplies CDR1 MGHDK and CDR2 SYGVNS.